The next 13 T cell receptor beta chains were all read from a single sample in a study of blood T cells in healthy people across ages. Primed by a sample-barcoded 5' primer and a J-beta primer mix, a second PCR proceeded for roughly 7 to 11 cycles. TCRdb reanalysed the 5' RACE reads using MiXCR and keeps one entry per CDR3 protein. The profile covers hundreds of thousands of distinct CDR3 sequences, with around 32% appearing a single time and approximately 15% taken by the ten largest. The sequenced sample consisted of blood. The receptors derive from an elderly woman in good health.

V gene TRBV5-1 combines with J gene TRBJ1-2; the match to TRBD1 covers 10 bases. The CDR3 is made up of 14 amino acids. V was pared by 4 bases and J by 13 bases, with 13 bases of the junction left unmatched. From germline, CDR1 is SGHRS and CDR2 YFSETQ. The CDR3 DNA reads TGCGCCAGCAGCCTTAACCGGGACAGGGGAAGAAGCACCTTC. It specifies CASSLNRDRGRSTF.

This clonotype came up many times. The V gene is TRBV7-9, the J gene TRBJ2-1; perhaps TRBD1 as D (6 bases). Germline V gives CDR1 SEHNR, CDR2 FQNEAQ (reference sequence). The CDR3 runs to 16 residues. Trimming took 6 bases from V and 7 from J, leaving 22 bases between them. CDR3 region: CASREEGGSPGNEQFF. As DNA, the CDR3 is TGTGCCAGCAGAGAGGAAGGGGGTTCCCCGGGAAATGAGCAGTTCTTC.

In its sample, this clonotype was seen once. Mismatch with germline at one junction end may stem from a read error. The rearrangement joins TRBV3-1 to TRBJ2-1, with 8 bases lining up with TRBD2. CDR3 size: 13 residues. Germline V gives CDR1 LGHDT, CDR2 YNNKEL (reference sequence). CDR3 in DNA: TGTGCCAACAGCCCGGGACTAGGGAATGAGCAGTTCTTC. It codes for CANSPGLGNEQFF.

In its sample, this clonotype was seen a few times. The V gene is TRBV4-1, the J gene TRBJ1-1; tentatively, D is TRBD1 (5 bases). Trimming took off 4 bases at V and 0 bases at J, with 9 bases between the two ends. The CDR3 contains 14 residues. Germline V lookup: CDR1 MGHRA, CDR2 YSYEKL. The CDR3 sequence is CASSPQVLNTEAFF. DNA of the CDR3: TGCGCCAGCAGCCCACAGGTTTTGAACACTGAAGCTTTCTTT.

This clonotype occurred a few times. Here the CDR3 reads CAIRGSNQPQHF. DNA for the CDR3: TGTGCCATCAGGGGCAGCAATCAGCCCCAGCATTTT. The chain has TRBV28 and TRBJ1-5, with a possible D match to TRBD1 (6 bases). The CDR3 totals 12 residues. Germline CDR1 is MDHEN and CDR2 is SYDVKM. Trimming stripped 10 bases from V and 1 base from J, with 8 bases between. The whole variable domain, remainder taken from reference TRBV28 and TRBJ1-5, is DVKVTQSSRYLVKRTGEKVFLECVQDMDHENMFWYRQDPGLGLRLIYFSYDVKMKEKGDIPEGYSVSREKKERFSLILESASTNQTSMYLCAIRGSNQPQHFGDGTRLSIL.

The CDR3 region is CSVDHSGRDEQYF. CDR3 nucleotides: TGCAGCGTTGACCATAGCGGCAGGGACGAGCAGTACTTC. The rearrangement joins TRBV29-1 to TRBJ2-4; D may be TRBD2 (6 bases). The J call is doubtful: the DNA matches TRBJ2-7 better. The germline gives CDR1 SQVTM, CDR2 ANQGSEA. CDR3 size: 13 residues.

The table lists this clonotype with many counts. The chain joins TRBV20-1 to TRBJ1-4; 7 positions match TRBD1. This CDR3 contains 14 residues. The ends lost 6 bases at V and 10 bases at J; junction bases unmatched: 14. Per the germline V gene, CDR1 is DFQATT and CDR2 is SNEGSKA (reference sequence). The DNA for the CDR3 is TGCAGTGCCGGGGCCGGGACAGTTACGTCAAAACTGTTTTTT. Protein sequence: CSAGAGTVTSKLFF.

This clonotype has at least ten counts. This chain links TRBV20-1 with TRBJ2-7; TRBD1 is a possible D gene (6 bases). The ends were cut back, 5 bases at V and 9 bases at J, with 17 bases in the middle. The germline V gene encodes CDR1 DFQATT and CDR2 SNEGSKA (reference sequence). The CDR3 extends over 12 amino acids. The CDR3 sequence is CSAPDAGAGQYF. For the CDR3, the DNA is TGCAGTGCTCCAGATGCAGGGGCGGGGCAGTACTTC.

This clonotype was picked up many times. The V gene is TRBV14, the J gene TRBJ2-5; 9 bases agree with TRBD1. CDR1 is SGHDN, CDR2 FVKESK, per germline. This CDR3 spans 15 amino acids. V lost 2 bases, J lost 5 bases, and 6 bases stayed unmatched. The CDR3 region has the DNA TGTGCCAGCAGCCAACTCACAGGGGGCTCGGAGACCCAGTACTTC. Translation gives CASSQLTGGSETQYF.

This clonotype appeared many times. The genes are TRBV5-1 and TRBJ1-6, with a tentative D call TRBD1 (6 bases). This CDR3 contains 14 residues. Between the trimmed V and J ends, which lost 1 base and 8 bases, there was a span of 10 bases. Germline assignment: CDR1 SGHRS and CDR2 YFSETQ. In DNA form, the CDR3 reads TGCGCCAGCAGCTTGACAGGGAGTGATTCACCCCTCCACTTT. Encoded protein: CASSLTGSDSPLHF.

The V gene is TRBV6-5, the J gene TRBJ1-5; 8 bases line up with TRBD1. Unmatched junction bases numbered 7, after V lost 0 bases and J lost 3 bases. CDR1 is MNHEY, CDR2 SVGAGI, per germline. The CDR3 covers 17 residues. In DNA form, the CDR3 reads TGTGCCAGCAGTTACTCGGCCAGGGGGCTAGTCAATCAGCCCCAGCATTTT. It translates to CASSYSARGLVNQPQHF.

Concerning this clonotype itself: A single base separates this from a much larger clone, so it may be a read error. CDR3 sequence (DNA): TGCAGTGCTAGACCCGGTGGTATCGATCAGTCCCAGCATTTT. This codes for CSARPGGIDQSQHF. The rearrangement uses TRBV20-1 and TRBJ1-5; D is ambiguous. The CDR3 extends over 14 amino acids. Germline V lookup: CDR1 DFQATT, CDR2 SNEGSKA (reference sequence).

The CDR3 DNA reads TGTGCCTGGAGGGGCGGACTAGCGGGGTCCCGGGAGACCCAGTACTTC. Its protein is CAWRGGLAGSRETQYF. The chain uses TRBV30 and TRBJ2-5, with TRBD2 matching 12 bases. The CDR3 extends over 16 amino acids. Trimming cost V 3 bases and J 5 bases; bases outside gene matches: 10. From germline, CDR1 is GTSNPN and CDR2 SVGIG (reference sequence).